Included here is one T cell receptor (beta chain) sequence, with context. Its target is not known. The CDR3 is 14 residues long. Trimming stripped 6 bases from V and 5 bases from J, with 14 bases between. Germline V gives CDR1 DFQATT, CDR2 SNEGSKA (reference sequence). 5'-RACE, quantitative and with molecular barcodes, yielded the TCR beta libraries. TCRdb fed the 5' RACE reads into MiXCR, producing one record per CDR3 protein. The sample carries 300,000 to 350,000 distinct CDR3 sequences, around 20% recorded once. The record originates from a study of CD8 T cells in ankylosing spondylitis. Study results and caveats: A number of the motif variants had already been described in reactive arthritis synovial fluid and blood. According to the report, clones linked to the disease were significantly enriched in matched synovial fluid samples taken from ankylosing spondylitis patients.

Sequencing used blood, either unsorted or a sorted T cell fraction (not recorded which). This chain links TRBV20-1 with TRBJ1-6, with a weak D call TRBD1 (5 bases). This TCR was sampled from a female donor with ankylosing spondylitis or in good health (not recorded which). CDR3 protein: CSATGTANNSPLHF. As DNA, the CDR3 is TGCAGTGCCACCGGGACGGCTAATAATTCACCCCTCCACTTT.